Listed below are T cell receptor beta chains from one sample, sequenced in a study of blood T cell repertoires in COVID-19. Sequenced by immunoSEQ multiplex PCR; TCRdb stores in-frame clones only, minus some. The repertoire holds tens of thousands of clones, approximately 71% seen once, with 2% to 2.5% in the top ten. Specimen: peripheral blood. The receptors were gathered from an older man with COVID-19, enrolled during active disease. CDR3s include the opening cysteine and the closing phenylalanine or tryptophan. Each record gives: clone size, D gene, J gene, V gene, CDR3 DNA, CDR3 protein. The D gene is left open where the match is weak. Expanded clones get a size class; other rows say once, few or many, or leave the size out.

>NA|NA|TRBJ2-4|TRBV18
TGTGCCAGCTCACCAGCTGGGCGAGCCAAAAACATTCAGTACTTC
CASSPAGRAKNIQYF
>NA|TRBD1|TRBJ2-7|TRBV24-1
TGTGCCACCAGTGACTCCGGGACAGCCTTCGAGCAGTACTTC
CATSDSGTAFEQYF
>NA|TRBD1|TRBJ2-3|TRBV5-4
TGTGCCAGCAGCTCGTTAGTCAGGGGGCATGCGGATACGCAGTATTTT
CASSSLVRGHADTQYF
>NA|NA|TRBJ2-7|TRBV7-2
TGTGCCAGCAGCTACTCCTCTCTCTCCGAGCAGTACTTC
CASSYSSLSEQYF
>NA|TRBD1|TRBJ2-7|TRBV18
TGTGCCAGCTCACCACTCGGACAGGGGTACAACGAGCAGTACTTC
CASSPLGQGYNEQYF
>NA|NA|TRBJ1-5|TRBV28
TGTGCCAGCAGTTTAGATAGGGTTGGGGCTGGCAATCAGCCCCAGCATTTT
CASSLDRVGAGNQPQHF
>NA|TRBD1|TRBJ1-5|TRBV15
TGTGCCACCAGCGGGCAGGGACAGGGTAAGGGCAATCAGCCCCAGCATTTT
CATSGQGQGKGNQPQHF
>NA|TRBD1|TRBJ2-7|TRBV30
TGTGCCTGGAGACCCCTCGGACAGGGGGCTGGGGAGCAGTACTTC
CAWRPLGQGAGEQYF
>NA|TRBD2|TRBJ2-1|TRBV5-5
TGTGCCAGCAGCTCTTTGGGAGGGACTAGCGGCAATGAGCAGTTCTTC
CASSSLGGTSGNEQFF
>NA|NA|TRBJ2-3|TRBV19
TGTGCCAGTAGTATCGAAAGCGTCAGCACAGATACGCAGTATTTT
CASSIESVSTDTQYF
>NA|NA|TRBJ2-1|TRBV4-1
TGCGCCAGCAGCCAAGGCTGGGGACTCTACAATGAGCAGTTCTTC
CASSQGWGLYNEQFF
>NA|NA|TRBJ2-7|TRBV28
TGTGCCAGCAGTTCGCATCAGGGTGGCTACGAGCAGTACTTC
CASSSHQGGYEQYF
>NA|NA|TRBJ1-2|TRBV29-1
TGCAGCGTTACGGACAGTCTTGGCTACACCTTC
CSVTDSLGYTF
>NA|NA|TRBJ2-2|TRBV9
TGTGCCAGCAGCGCCAGAGGGGGAGACACCGGGGAGCTGTTTTTT
CASSARGGDTGELFF
>few|TRBD1|TRBJ2-5|TRBV5-4
TGTGCCAGCAGCCCCCAGGGGGCAGAGACCCAGTACTTC
CASSPQGAETQYF
>few|NA|TRBJ2-7|TRBV5-1
TGCGCCAGCACCTGGGAGGAAAGCTCCTACGAGCAGTACTTC
CASTWEESSYEQYF
>NA|NA|TRBJ2-7|TRBV29-1
TGCAGCGTTGAAGTAACCCGGGGGGAGCAGTACTTC
CSVEVTRGEQYF
>NA|NA|TRBJ2-5|TRBV5-1
TGCGCCAGCAGCTTTATGTCTGTAGCGGAAGAGACCCAGTACTTC
CASSFMSVAEETQYF
>NA|NA|TRBJ1-1|TRBV3-1/TRBV3-2
TGTGCCAGCAGCCAAGGGGGCTTAAGGACTGAAGCTTTCTTT
CASSQGGLRTEAFF
>NA|NA|TRBJ1-2|TRBV5-1
TGCGCCAGCAGGGACAGCCCCTGGGCAGGAAGAAGGGCTAACTATGGCTACACCTTC
CASRDSPWAGRRANYGYTF
>once|TRBD1|TRBJ1-1|TRBV19
TGTGCCAGTAGTCCCCGGACAGGCGCGGCCGGAAACACTGAAGCTTTCTTT
CASSPRTGAAGNTEAFF
>NA|NA|TRBJ1-2|TRBV6-6
TGTGCCAGCAGTTACTCCCGGGAGTACCACTATGGCTACACCTTC
CASSYSREYHYGYTF
>once|TRBD2|TRBJ2-2|TRBV3-1/TRBV3-2
TGTGCCAGCAGCCAACGAAGCGGGAGGGCCTCCGGGGAGCTGTTTTTT
CASSQRSGRASGELFF
>NA|TRBD1|TRBJ1-5|TRBV29-1
TGCAGCGTTGCCGGGACAGGGGGAGGTGGCAATCAGCCCCAGCATTTT
CSVAGTGGGGNQPQHF
>NA|TRBD1|TRBJ2-1|TRBV28
TGTGCCAGCAAACCCTCCAGGGGGCTCAGCTCCTACAATGAGCAGTTCTTC
CASKPSRGLSSYNEQFF
>NA|TRBD1|TRBJ1-5|TRBV16
TGTGCCAGCAGCCAAGGACAGGTCGGTGGCAATCAGCCCCAGCATTTT
CASSQGQVGGNQPQHF
>NA|TRBD2|TRBJ2-7|TRBV6-1
TGTGCCAGCAGTGAGAGGGGACTAGCGTACGAGCAGTACTTC
CASSERGLAYEQYF
>NA|TRBD1|TRBJ1-5|TRBV5-1
TGCGCCAGCAGCCTCCAGGGGGAATCGAGCCAGCCCCAGCATTTT
CASSLQGESSQPQHF
>NA|NA|TRBJ1-4|TRBV11-2
TGTGCCAGCAGCGTAACAGGGATTCCTAATGAAAAACTGTTTTTT
CASSVTGIPNEKLFF
>NA|TRBD1|TRBJ2-7|TRBV18
TGTGCCAGCTCACCTCTATTGAGCCCGGGACAGGTTTACGAGCAGTACTTC
CASSPLLSPGQVYEQYF
>NA|TRBD2|TRBJ2-7|TRBV7-2
TGTGCCAGCAGCAATATAGCGGGAGGGTTCTACGAGCAGTACTTC
CASSNIAGGFYEQYF
>few|NA|TRBJ2-7|TRBV6-6
TGTGCCAGCAGTTACTCGACCGGGGCCTACGAGCAGTACTTC
CASSYSTGAYEQYF
>NA|NA|TRBJ1-1|TRBV7-9
TGTGCCAGCAGTATGGCGGGACGTTGGGAAGCTTTCTTT
CASSMAGRWEAFF
>few|TRBD2|TRBJ2-2|TRBV5-1
TGCGCCAGCAGCGCGGGACTAGCTTTGGGGACCGGGGAGCTGTTTTTT
CASSAGLALGTGELFF
>NA|TRBD2|TRBJ2-1|TRBV7-2
TGTGCCAGCAGCTTATCTAGCGGGAGAGACAATGAGCAGTTCTTC
CASSLSSGRDNEQFF
>few|NA|TRBJ2-1|TRBV9
TGTGCCAGCAGCCTATCGTCGGGTGACAATGAGCAGTTCTTC
CASSLSSGDNEQFF
>once|NA|TRBJ1-2|TRBV9
TGTGCCAGCAGCCCAGAGGGTAACTATGGCTACACCTTC
CASSPEGNYGYTF
>NA|NA|TRBJ2-7|TRBV6-2/TRBV6-3
TGTGCCAGCAGTTACTCGAACCCAGGGTCCTACGAGCAGTACTTC
CASSYSNPGSYEQYF
>NA|NA|TRBJ2-7|TRBV5-1
TGCGCCAGCAGCTTGGAACCGGGAGTCAATGGGGAGCAGTACTTC
CASSLEPGVNGEQYF
>NA|TRBD1|TRBJ1-5|TRBV6-2/TRBV6-3
TGTGCCAGCAGCCCGCCCCCGGGACAAGACAGGGTTAGATCCCCCAATCAGCCCCAGCATTTT
CASSPPPGQDRVRSPNQPQHF
>NA|NA|TRBJ2-3|TRBV4-3
TGCGCCAGCAGCCAAGATCGGACTGCCCCTGAGGATACGCAGTATTTT
CASSQDRTAPEDTQYF
>NA|TRBD2|TRBJ2-1|TRBV24-1
TGTGCCACCAGGTTGAGCGGGGCGGGTGAGCAGTTCTTC
CATRLSGAGEQFF
>NA|NA|TRBJ2-7|TRBV28
TGTGCCAGCAGTTTAGGGAGCTCCTACGAGCAGTACTTC
CASSLGSSYEQYF
>NA|NA|TRBJ2-7|TRBV6-2/TRBV6-3
TGTGCCAGCAGTAGCCCACTTCGTCTTGAGGGAGGAAGCTCCTACGAGCAGTACTTC
CASSSPLRLEGGSSYEQYF
>NA|NA|TRBJ2-7|TRBV27
TGTGCCAGCAGTTTACGGGGGAGTGGCTACGAGCAGTACTTC
CASSLRGSGYEQYF
>NA|TRBD1|TRBJ2-5|TRBV18
TGTGCCAGCTCACCCCGGGACAGGGGTGAGACCCAGTACTTC
CASSPRDRGETQYF
>NA|NA|TRBJ2-1|TRBV24-1
TGTGCCACCAGTGATTTGTACGGTAAGGGTAGCGGCTACAATGAGCAGTTCTTC
CATSDLYGKGSGYNEQFF
>once|TRBD2|TRBJ2-1|TRBV19
TGTGCCAGTATGACAACTAGCGGGAGGTCCTACAATGAGCAGTTCTTC
CASMTTSGRSYNEQFF
>NA|TRBD2|TRBJ2-1|TRBV19
TGTGCCAGTATGAAGCGGGAGGGCCGCGGGCGATACAATGAGCAGTTCTTC
CASMKREGRGRYNEQFF
>NA|NA|TRBJ1-5|TRBV3-1/TRBV3-2
TGTGCCAGCAGCCTCGGACAGAGCAATCAGCCCCAGCATTTT
CASSLGQSNQPQHF
>NA|TRBD1|TRBJ1-3|TRBV9
TGTGCCAGCAGCCCCCGTGGGACAGTCTCTGGAAACACCATATATTTT
CASSPRGTVSGNTIYF
>NA|TRBD2|TRBJ2-2|TRBV4-1
TGCGCCAGCAGCCGACTAGTAGCGGGACTGAACACCGGGGAGCTGTTTTTT
CASSRLVAGLNTGELFF
>NA|NA|TRBJ2-1|TRBV12-3/TRBV12-4
TGTGCCAGCAGTTTATCCCAGGGTGAGCAGTTCTTC
CASSLSQGEQFF